This entry lists 28 T cell receptor beta chains sequenced from one sample in a study of blood T cell repertoires in COVID-19. Some clones are missing from TCRdb's copy, which holds only in-frame ones; the method was immunoSEQ multiplex PCR. The sample lists some 300,000 clones, 86% occurring once. The sequencing sample was made of peripheral blood. Source of these receptors: a woman aged 70 to 79 with COVID-19, enrolled during active disease.

The chain is built from TRBV30 and TRBJ2-5, with 8 bases that match TRBD2. The CDR3 covers 14 residues. The V gene end was trimmed by 0 bases and the J gene end by 5 bases; junction bases not matched to a gene: 5. CDR1 is GTSNPN, CDR2 SVGIG, per germline (reference sequence). The CDR3 here is CAWSVGLAEETQYF. The CDR3 DNA sequence: TGTGCCTGGAGTGTAGGACTAGCTGAGGAGACCCAGTACTTC.

The chain carries TRBV2 and TRBJ1-1; 7 bases are a match to TRBD1. CDR3 length equals 13 residues. V shed 2 bases, J shed 6 bases, and the junction held 3 bases outside the gene matches. Germline V lookup: CDR1 SNHLY, CDR2 FYNNEI. The CDR3 DNA follows: TGTGCCAGCAGTGAAAGGGGGCTGGCTGAAGCTTTCTTT. Amino acids: CASSERGLAEAFF.

The chain is built from TRBV19 and TRBJ2-2; D gene unclear. The germline CDR1 and CDR2 sequences are LNHDA and SQIVND (reference sequence). The CDR3 is 14 residues long. Trimming took off 6 bases at V and 6 bases at J, with 14 bases between the two ends. This CDR3 is CASRTTNLAGELFF. DNA of the CDR3: TGTGCCAGTAGGACGACAAATCTCGCCGGGGAGCTGTTTTTT.

The V call is TRBV4-1, the J call TRBJ2-5, with D maybe TRBD1 (7 bases). Germline V CDR1 and CDR2: MGHRA, YSYEKL. The CDR3 runs 15 residues. Deletions cut 2 bases from V and 3 bases from J, with 13 bases between. In nucleotides, the CDR3 is TGCGCCAGCAGCCAATATGGAGGGGGCGAAGAGACCCAGTACTTC. Its protein is CASSQYGGGEETQYF.

This sequence joins TRBV2 and TRBJ1-2; 8 bases fit TRBD1. CDR3 length equals 14 residues. V lost 7 bases and J lost 5; bases outside the gene matches: 9. Germline CDR1 SNHLY, CDR2 FYNNEI. CDR3 sequence reads: CASTQSGTGYGYTF. The DNA of the CDR3 is TGTGCCAGCACCCAATCCGGGACAGGTTATGGCTACACCTTC.

J is TRBJ2-7 and V is TRBV29-1; TRBD1 agrees at 8 bases. The J segment lost 2 bases and the V segment lost 0 bases, leaving 3 bases of the junction unmatched. Germline CDR1 reads SQVTM; CDR2 reads ANQGSEA. The CDR3 extends over 14 amino acids. The CDR3, as DNA: TGCAGCGTTGAAGAGGGGACAGGTCCCTACGAGCAGTACTTC. Translating gives CSVEEGTGPYEQYF.

Details on this clone: Other DNA sequences of this sample code for an identical CDR3. The gene calls are TRBV4-2 and TRBJ2-1; possible D gene TRBD2, 7 bases. Germline CDR1 LGHNA, CDR2 YNFKEQ. The CDR3 extends over 14 amino acids. Trimming took 5 bases from V and 2 from J, leaving 10 bases between them. CDR3 coding DNA: TGTGCCAGCAGCAGAGGGGGGGCCTACAATGAGCAGTTCTTC. Translating gives CASSRGGAYNEQFF.

The rearrangement uses TRBV15 and TRBJ2-1, with TRBD2 matching 14 bases. This CDR3 spans 16 amino acids. The junction had 3 bases not matched to a gene; V was cut back by 3 bases and J by 5 bases. Germline-derived CDR1 and CDR2 are LNHNV and YYDKDF (reference sequence). CDR3 region: CATSREGLAGDNEQFF. The CDR3 DNA follows: TGTGCCACCAGCAGGGAGGGACTAGCGGGGGACAATGAGCAGTTCTTC.

This clone came up once. This CDR3 reads CASSQLNGGVSTDTQYF. Written as DNA, the CDR3 is TGTGCCAGCAGCCAATTGAACGGGGGGGTTAGCACAGATACGCAGTATTTT. The chain carries TRBV4-2 and TRBJ2-3; 8 positions match TRBD2. Germline CDR1 reads LGHNA; CDR2 reads YNFKEQ. Unmatched junction bases numbered 7, after V lost 2 bases and J lost 0 bases. This CDR3 region has 17 residues.

The chain uses TRBV5-6 and TRBJ1-6, with 8 bases that match TRBD1. CDR3 length: 14 amino acids. V was clipped by 4 bases and J by 7 bases; unmatched bases: 4. Germline loops: CDR1 SGHDT, CDR2 YYEEEE. The CDR3 protein is CASSGQGSNSPLHF. CDR3 sequence (DNA): TGTGCCAGCAGCGGACAGGGCTCAAATTCACCCCTCCACTTT.

This chain joins TRBV7-9 and TRBJ2-7; 9 positions match TRBD1. The CDR3 spans 12 residues. Germline assignment: CDR1 SEHNR and CDR2 FQNEAQ (reference sequence). V lost 5 bases, J lost 5 bases, and 1 base stayed unmatched. The CDR3 DNA sequence: TGTGCCAGCAGCGGACAGGGGAACGAGCAGTACTTC. This encodes CASSGQGNEQYF.

The J gene is TRBJ1-2, the V gene TRBV12-3 or TRBV12-4; D is ambiguous. The CDR3 is 12 amino acids. V gave up 5 bases and J gave up 9 bases, with 13 bases separating them. DNA for the CDR3: TGTGCCAGCAGTGCGGGCCTGGTAAGCTACACCTTC. It encodes CASSAGLVSYTF.

V and J are TRBV19 and TRBJ1-5; 7 nucleotides align to TRBD1. Germline V gene data show CDR1 as LNHDA and CDR2 as SQIVND (reference sequence). The CDR3 is 18 residues long. The ends lost 7 bases at V and 0 bases at J; junction bases unmatched: 15. CDR3 nucleotides: TGTGCCAGTACCCCACAGGGGAGCTTGACTTATAGCAATCAGCCCCAGCATTTT. It codes for CASTPQGSLTYSNQPQHF.

The genes are TRBV28 and TRBJ1-2; D possibly corresponds to TRBD1 (5 bases). Trimming removed 2 bases from V and 4 bases from J, with 11 bases in between. This CDR3 region has 14 residues. Per the germline V gene, CDR1 is MDHEN and CDR2 is SYDVKM. In DNA, the CDR3 is TGTGCCAGCAGTTTAGGTACAGGCGCCTATGGCTACACCTTC. It translates to CASSLGTGAYGYTF.

The rearrangement joins TRBV18 to TRBJ2-7; 10 bases match TRBD1. Trimming at V came to 6 bases and at J to 4 bases, leaving 6 bases not matched to a gene. Per the germline V gene, CDR1 is KGHSH and CDR2 is LQKENI. The CDR3 has 14 residues. CDR3 sequence reads: CASSGDRGVYEQYF. In DNA form, the CDR3 reads TGTGCCAGCTCCGGGGACAGGGGTGTATACGAGCAGTACTTC.

There are a few counts of this clone. This chain links TRBV4-3 with TRBJ1-3; D not resolved. V shed 1 base and J shed 2 bases, with 9 bases lying between them. This CDR3 has 15 amino acids. CDR1 LGHNA and CDR2 YSLEER come from the germline V gene. CDR3 residues: CASSQASPPGNTIYF. For the CDR3, the DNA is TGCGCCAGCAGCCAAGCTAGTCCCCCTGGAAACACCATATATTTT.

V gene TRBV5-1 combines with J gene TRBJ2-7; a possible D gene is TRBD1 (6 bases). Germline V lookup: CDR1 SGHRS, CDR2 YFSETQ. Trimming removed 0 bases at V and 5 bases at J, with 12 bases between. The length of the CDR3 is 14 residues. CDR3 coding DNA: TGCGCCAGCAGCTTGGGAGACAGGTACGACGAGCAGTACTTC. It specifies CASSLGDRYDEQYF.

V gene TRBV29-1 combines with J gene TRBJ1-4, with D uncertain. Germline V gene data show CDR1 as SQVTM and CDR2 as ANQGSEA. This CDR3 has 11 amino acids. Trimming pared 5 bases from V and 5 bases from J, leaving 6 bases between. CDR3 in amino acids: CSVRRNEKLFF. The CDR3 DNA reads as TGCAGCGTTAGGAGGAATGAAAAACTGTTTTTT.

This rearrangement joins TRBV21-1 to TRBJ1-1. TRBV21-1 is a documented pseudogene. The CDR3 consists of 15 residues. In DNA form, the CDR3 reads TGTGCCAGCAGCAAAGCGGGGGGTGGGGGCACTGAAGCTTTCTTT. Translating it yields CASSKAGGGGTEAFF.

The chain employs TRBV4-3 and TRBJ2-1, with D unresolved. The germline gives CDR1 LGHNA, CDR2 YSLEER. V lost 0 bases and J 7 bases, leaving 10 bases between the germline ends. This CDR3 contains 14 residues. The CDR3 protein is CASSQDDLSNEQFF. The DNA of the CDR3 is TGCGCCAGCAGCCAAGATGACTTGTCGAATGAGCAGTTCTTC.

The J gene is TRBJ2-7, the V gene TRBV27; weak D call: TRBD2 (7 bases). The CDR3 runs 16 residues. Trimming cost V 3 bases and J 1 base, with 16 bases left between them. CDR1 is MNHEY, CDR2 SMNVEV, per germline (reference sequence). The CDR3 is CASSFAGAEGSYEQYF. As DNA, the CDR3 is TGTGCCAGCAGTTTCGCGGGGGCTGAGGGGTCCTACGAGCAGTACTTC.

The CDR3 spells CASSFNRAYGYTF. The CDR3 coding sequence is TGTGCCAGCAGTTTTAACAGGGCCTATGGCTACACCTTC. The V gene is TRBV28, the J gene TRBJ1-2; D may be TRBD1 (6 bases). Germline CDR1 reads MDHEN; CDR2 reads SYDVKM. The CDR3 sequence is 13 residues long. Trimming stripped 3 bases from V and 4 bases from J, with 9 bases between.

The chain employs TRBV9 and TRBJ2-3, with D hard to call. V lost 0 bases and J 0 bases, leaving 11 bases between the germline ends. Germline CDR1 reads SGDLS; CDR2 reads YYNGEE. CDR3 length equals 16 residues. CDR3 in DNA: TGTGCCAGCAGCGTAGGTGGCGGCCTAAGCACAGATACGCAGTATTTT. Translation gives CASSVGGGLSTDTQYF.

The chain links TRBV5-1 to TRBJ2-5, with TRBD2 matching 9 bases. Germline V lookup: CDR1 SGHRS, CDR2 YFSETQ. CDR3 length: 16 residues. The junction had 11 bases not matched to a gene; V was cut back by 5 bases and J by 3 bases. CDR3 sequence: CASSSSISSGEETQYF. The CDR3 nucleotides read TGCGCCAGCAGTTCCTCTATATCTAGCGGGGAAGAGACCCAGTACTTC.

CDR3 amino acids: CTSSQDPLGQGQETQYF. DNA of the CDR3: TGCACCAGCAGCCAAGATCCCCTAGGACAGGGGCAAGAGACCCAGTACTTC. The J gene is TRBJ2-5, the V gene TRBV1; the table names TRBD1, a call not compared with the DNA. TRBV1 corresponds to a pseudogene. CDR3 size: 17 residues.

Written as DNA, the CDR3 is TGCGCCAGCAGCCCTGTCCTAGCGGGGGTTAGCACAGATACGCAGTATTTT. Translating gives CASSPVLAGVSTDTQYF. The genes are TRBV4-1 and TRBJ2-3; TRBD2 matches 10 bases. The CDR3 extends over 17 amino acids. V shed 4 bases, J shed 0 bases, and the junction held 7 bases outside the gene matches. Germline V gene data show CDR1 as MGHRA and CDR2 as YSYEKL.

CDR3 residues: CASSQGGQGEAFF. CDR3 coding DNA: TGTGCCAGCAGCCAAGGCGGACAAGGTGAAGCTTTCTTT. The V call is TRBV3-1 (or the pseudogene TRBV3-2), the J call TRBJ1-1; weak D call: TRBD1 (5 bases). V was clipped by 1 base and J by 7 bases, with 10 bases between them. This CDR3 spans 13 amino acids. Germline-derived CDR1 and CDR2 are LGHDT and YNNKEL (reference sequence).

The chain couples TRBV30 to TRBJ2-5; D may be TRBD2 (6 bases). The CDR3 consists of 13 residues. V lost 4 bases and J 5 bases, leaving 14 bases between the germline ends. The germline V gene encodes CDR1 GTSNPN and CDR2 SVGIG (reference sequence). CDR3 bases: TGTGCCTGGAATTCGGGGAGCGGGGAGACCCAGTACTTC. Amino acids: CAWNSGSGETQYF.